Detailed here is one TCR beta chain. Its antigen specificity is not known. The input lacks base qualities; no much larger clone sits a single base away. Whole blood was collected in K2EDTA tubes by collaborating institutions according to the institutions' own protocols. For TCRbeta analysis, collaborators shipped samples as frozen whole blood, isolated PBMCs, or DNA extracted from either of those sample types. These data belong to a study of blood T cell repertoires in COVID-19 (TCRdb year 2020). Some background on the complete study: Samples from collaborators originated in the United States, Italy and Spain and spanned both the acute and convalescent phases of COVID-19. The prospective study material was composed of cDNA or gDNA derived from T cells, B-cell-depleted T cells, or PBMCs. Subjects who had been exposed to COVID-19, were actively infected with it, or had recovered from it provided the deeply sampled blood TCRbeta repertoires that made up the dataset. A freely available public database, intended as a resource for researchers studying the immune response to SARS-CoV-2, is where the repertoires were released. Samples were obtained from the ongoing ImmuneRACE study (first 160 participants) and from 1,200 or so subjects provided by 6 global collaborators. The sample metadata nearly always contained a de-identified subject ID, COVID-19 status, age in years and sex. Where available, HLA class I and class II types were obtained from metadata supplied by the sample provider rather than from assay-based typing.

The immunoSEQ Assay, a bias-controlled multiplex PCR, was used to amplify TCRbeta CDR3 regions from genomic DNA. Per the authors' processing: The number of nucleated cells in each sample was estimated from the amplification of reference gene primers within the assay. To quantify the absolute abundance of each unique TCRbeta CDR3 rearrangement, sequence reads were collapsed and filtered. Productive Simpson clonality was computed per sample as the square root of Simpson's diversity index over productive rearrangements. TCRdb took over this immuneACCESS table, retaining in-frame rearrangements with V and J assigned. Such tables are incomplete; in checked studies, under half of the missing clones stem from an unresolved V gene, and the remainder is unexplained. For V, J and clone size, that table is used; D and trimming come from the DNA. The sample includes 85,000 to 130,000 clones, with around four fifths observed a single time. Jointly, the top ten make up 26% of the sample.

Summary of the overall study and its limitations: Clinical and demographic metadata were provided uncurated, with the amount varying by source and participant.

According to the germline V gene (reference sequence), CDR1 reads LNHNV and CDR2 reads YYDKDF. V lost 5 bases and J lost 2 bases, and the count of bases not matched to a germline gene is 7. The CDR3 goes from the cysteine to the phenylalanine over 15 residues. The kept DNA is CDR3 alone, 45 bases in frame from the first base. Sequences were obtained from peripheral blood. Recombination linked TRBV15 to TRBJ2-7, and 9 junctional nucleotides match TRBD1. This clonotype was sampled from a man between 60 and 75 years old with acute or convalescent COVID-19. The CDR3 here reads CATSPAGTGTYEQYF. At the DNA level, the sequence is TGTGCCACCAGCCCTGCTGGGACAGGGACCTACGAGCAGTACTTC.